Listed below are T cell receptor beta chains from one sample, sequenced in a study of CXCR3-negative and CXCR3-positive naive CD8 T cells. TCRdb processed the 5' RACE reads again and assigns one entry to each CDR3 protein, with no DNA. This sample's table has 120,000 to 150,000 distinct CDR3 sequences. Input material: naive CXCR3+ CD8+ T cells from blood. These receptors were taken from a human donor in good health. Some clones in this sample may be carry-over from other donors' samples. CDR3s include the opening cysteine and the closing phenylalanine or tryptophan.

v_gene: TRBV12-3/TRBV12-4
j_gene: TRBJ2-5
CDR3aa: CASSPWDSLETQYF

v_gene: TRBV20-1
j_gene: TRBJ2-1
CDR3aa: CSARDVGGTSEKAYNEQFF

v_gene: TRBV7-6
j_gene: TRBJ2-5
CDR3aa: CASSSGTGDVETQYF

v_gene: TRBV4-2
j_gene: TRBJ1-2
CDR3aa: CASSQSVDPYGYTF

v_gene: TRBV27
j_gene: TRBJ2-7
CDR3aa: CASSLSAGDPYEQYF

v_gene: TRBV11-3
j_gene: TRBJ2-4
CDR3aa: CARSLAGRAGKNIQYF

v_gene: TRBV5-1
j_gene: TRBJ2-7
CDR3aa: CASSLSGAGYYEQYF

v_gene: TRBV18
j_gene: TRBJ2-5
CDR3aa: CASSTSEETQYF

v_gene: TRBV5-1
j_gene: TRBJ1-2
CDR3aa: CASSLEGMALGYTF

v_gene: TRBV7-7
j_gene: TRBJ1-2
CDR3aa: CASSHLYPYGGYTF

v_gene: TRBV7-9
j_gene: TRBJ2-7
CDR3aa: CASSPGSPSRTEQYF

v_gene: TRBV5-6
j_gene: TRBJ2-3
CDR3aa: CASSFGTGTQYF

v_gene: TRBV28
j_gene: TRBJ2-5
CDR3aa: CASNPDRLETQYF

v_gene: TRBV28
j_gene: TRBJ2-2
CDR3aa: CASRQDRGTGELFF

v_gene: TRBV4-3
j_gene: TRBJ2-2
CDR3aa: CASSQGPLGLDTGELFF

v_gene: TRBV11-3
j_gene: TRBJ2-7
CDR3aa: CARDRHYEQYF

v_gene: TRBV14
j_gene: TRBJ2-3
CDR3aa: CASSFDRGPEDTQYF

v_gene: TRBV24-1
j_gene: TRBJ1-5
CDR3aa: CATSDLSTGQPQHF

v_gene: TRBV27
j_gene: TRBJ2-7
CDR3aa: CASSLSGGLSTSEQYF

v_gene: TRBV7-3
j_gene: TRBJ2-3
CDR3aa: CASSPSGATDTQYF

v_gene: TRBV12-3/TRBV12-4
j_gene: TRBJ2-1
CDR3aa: CASSPLGLAGYNEQFF

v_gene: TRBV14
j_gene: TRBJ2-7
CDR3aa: CASSFRTPDYEQYF

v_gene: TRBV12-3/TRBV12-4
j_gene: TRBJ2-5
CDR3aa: CASSSGLAGETQYF

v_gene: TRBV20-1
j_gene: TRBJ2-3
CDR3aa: CSAQQRLAGGEDTQYF

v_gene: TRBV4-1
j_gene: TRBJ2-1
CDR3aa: CASSGIAGVGDEQFF

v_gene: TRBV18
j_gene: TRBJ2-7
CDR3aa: CASSPVGGGYEQYF

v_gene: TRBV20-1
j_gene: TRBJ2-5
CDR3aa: CSARAGDSQETQYF

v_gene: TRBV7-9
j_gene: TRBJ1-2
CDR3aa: CASSSNNANYGYTF

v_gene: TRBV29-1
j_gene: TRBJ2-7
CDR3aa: CSVGGGDLSYEQYF

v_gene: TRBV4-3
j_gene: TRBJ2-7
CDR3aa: CASSTGFSYEQYF

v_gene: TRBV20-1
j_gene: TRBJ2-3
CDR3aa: CSARVFDGTDTQYF

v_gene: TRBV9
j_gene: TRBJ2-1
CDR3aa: CASSHPGQGQRETPYNEQFF

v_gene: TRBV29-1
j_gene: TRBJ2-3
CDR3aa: CSVGLGRADTQYF

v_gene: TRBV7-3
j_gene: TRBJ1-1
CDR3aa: CASSKGLVMNTEAFF

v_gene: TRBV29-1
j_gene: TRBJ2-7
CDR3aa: CSVEDPKPGTSSYEQYF

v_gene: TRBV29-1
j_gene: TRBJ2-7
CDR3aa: CSVEGTSGGPYEQYF

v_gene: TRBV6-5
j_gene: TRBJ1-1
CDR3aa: CASSYGENTEALF

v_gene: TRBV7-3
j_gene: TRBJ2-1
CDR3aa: CASSLMASSYNEQFF

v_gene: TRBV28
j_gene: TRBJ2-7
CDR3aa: CASIGSGSSYEQYF

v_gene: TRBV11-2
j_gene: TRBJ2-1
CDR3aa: CASSFEGRSYNEQFF

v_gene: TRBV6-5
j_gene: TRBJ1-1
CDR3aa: CASSYSQGLNTEAFF

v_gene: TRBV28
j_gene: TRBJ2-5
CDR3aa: CASSIEGQYQETQYF

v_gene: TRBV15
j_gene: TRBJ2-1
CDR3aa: CATSRETAYNEQFF

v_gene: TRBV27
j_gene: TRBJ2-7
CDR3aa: CASSLLGLNNEQYF

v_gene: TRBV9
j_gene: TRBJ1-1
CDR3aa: CASSGQGRNTEAFF

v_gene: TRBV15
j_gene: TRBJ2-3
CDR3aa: CATTTLWGSTDTQYF

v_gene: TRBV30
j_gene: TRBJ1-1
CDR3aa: CAWRKGNTEAFF

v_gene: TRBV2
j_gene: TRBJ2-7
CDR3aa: CASMSGESSYEQYF